The source of this T cell receptor (beta chain) is a study of Graves' ophthalmopathy and Graves' hyperthyroidism. V lost 4 bases and J 2 bases, leaving 15 bases between the germline ends. This CDR3 spans 15 amino acids. CDR1 is MNHEY and CDR2 is SVGAGI in the germline V gene. The TCR beta CDR3 regions underwent amplification from RNA transcripts. RT-PCR in the first round used HTBI primers; a second-round multiplex PCR followed. TCRdb passed the multiplex PCR reads through MiXCR, listing each CDR3 protein once. The sample contains 300,000 to 400,000 distinct CDR3 sequences, about a sixth of which appear only once. It was from around 10 ml of fresh peripheral blood that the PBMCs came. Study-level results: Appearing in blood as well were most expanded thyroid clonotypes above 0.001 frequency. With a specificity of just under 75% and a sensitivity of around 70%, the model predicted ophthalmopathy progression.

This clonotype was recorded at least ten times. What it binds is not known. The specimen was peripheral blood. V gene TRBV6-5 combines with J gene TRBJ2-7, with D perhaps given as TRBD1 or TRBD2 (5 bases each). The receptor's source is an adult man with Graves' ophthalmopathy. In nucleotides, the CDR3 is TGTGCCAGCAGTTTCTTGAGGGACCGAACCTACGAGCAGTACTTC. Its protein product is CASSFLRDRTYEQYF.